The 29 T cell receptor gamma chains below were found in one sample sequenced in a study of gamma delta lymphoproliferative disorders and STAT genes. PBMCs from patients and controls supplied the genomic DNA for sequencing. TCRdb reanalyzed the multiplex PCR reads using CATT. The sample shows 400 to 550 gamma-chain clones, about 15% of them seen only once. The sequencing input was blood. All receptors derive from a human donor with gamma-delta T-cell large granular lymphocyte leukemia.

This clone is categorized as medium-sized. The gene calls are TRGV2 and TRGJP1. The J gene, missing from TCRdb, was assigned here through DNA to germline matching. The CDR3 is made up of 16 amino acids. The junction had 11 bases not matched to a gene; V was cut back by 0 bases and J by 7 bases. CDR1 and CDR2 (germline): EGSNGY, YDSYNSKV. CDR3 sequence: CATWDGPLAFGWFKIF. The CDR3 DNA reads TGTGCCACCTGGGACGGGCCTCTAGCGTTTGGTTGGTTCAAGATATTT.

In DNA form, the CDR3 reads TGTGCCACCTGGGACGGGCTCCGGGACACTGGTTGGTTCAAGATATTT. Protein product: CATWDGLRDTGWFKIF. The rearrangement uses TRGV2 and TRGJP1. Matching the DNA to germline supplied the J gene, which TCRdb does not give. The CDR3 is made up of 16 amino acids. Germline CDR1 is EGSNGY and CDR2 is YDSYNSKV. With V trimmed by 0 bases and J by 4 bases, 8 bases remained unmatched.

This clone showed up just a few times. The V gene is TRGV8, the J gene TRGJ1 or TRGJ2. No J gene is reported in TCRdb; it was inferred here by comparing the DNA with germline. After removal of 3 bases from V and 4 bases from J, the junction contained 3 bases not matched to a gene. The CDR3 has 12 residues. CDR1 is VENAVY, CDR2 YDSYNSRV, per germline. The CDR3 protein is CATWDSYYKKLF. The CDR3, as DNA: TGTGCCACCTGGGATTCCTATTATAAGAAACTCTTT.

By share, this clone ranks as medium-sized. The rearrangement joins TRGV2 to TRGJP1. Matching the DNA to germline supplied the J gene, which TCRdb does not give. Per the germline V gene, CDR1 is EGSNGY and CDR2 is YDSYNSKV. This CDR3 is 15 amino acids long. V was pared by 0 bases and J by 3 bases, with 4 bases of the junction left unmatched. The CDR3 loop is CATWDGRSTGWFKIF. CDR3 bases: TGTGCCACCTGGGACGGGCGGTCCACTGGTTGGTTCAAGATATTT.

A single count supports this clone. V usage is TRGV9 and J usage is TRGJ1 or TRGJ2. The J gene was missing in TCRdb and was found by matching the end of the DNA to germline. The germline V gene encodes CDR1 GITISATS and CDR2 ISYDGTV (reference sequence). The CDR3 contains 15 residues. The J segment lost 5 bases and the V segment lost 2 bases, leaving 12 bases of the junction unmatched. CDR3 amino acids: CALWEERRWNYKKLF. The DNA for the CDR3 is TGTGCCTTGTGGGAGGAGCGCCGCTGGAATTATAAGAAACTCTTT.

This clone is medium-sized. J is TRGJ1 or TRGJ2 and V is TRGV8. The J gene was missing in TCRdb and was found by matching the end of the DNA to germline. With V trimmed by 5 bases and J by 0 bases, 4 bases remained unmatched. Germline CDR1 and CDR2: VENAVY and YDSYNSRV. CDR3 length equals 13 residues. The DNA of the CDR3 is TGTGCCACCTGGGGAAGGAATTATTATAAGAAACTCTTT. The encoded protein is CATWGRNYYKKLF.

A note on this clone: The junction departs from germline at one end; a sequencing error may be responsible. V is TRGV10 and J is TRGJP1. TCRdb does not report a J gene; here it was assigned by matching the DNA to germline references. TRGV10 belongs to the ORF category, with a function that is uncertain. This CDR3 region has 11 residues. The CDR3 sequence is CAAYTGWLKIF. The CDR3 bases are TGTGCTGCCTACACTGGTTGGCTCAAGATATTT.

This clone was seen a few times. TCRdb attributes to this sequence the protein of a much larger clone, which differs from the DNA translation at residue 8; a read error is likely, and the protein displayed is translated from the DNA. The chain has TRGV2 and TRGJ1 or TRGJ2. The J gene, absent from TCRdb, was called here by matching the DNA to germline. The V gene end was trimmed by 0 bases and the J gene end by 4 bases; junction bases not matched to a gene: 6. The CDR3 has 14 residues. Germline V lookup: CDR1 EGSNGY, CDR2 YDSYNSKV. CDR3 coding DNA: TGTGCCACCTGGGACGGGCCGTTGTATTATAAGAAACTCTTT. The encoded protein is CATWDGPLYYKKLF.

This chain uses TRGV4 with TRGJ1 or TRGJ2. Since TCRdb gives no J gene, matching the DNA to germline was used here to assign it. Trimming at V came to 4 bases and at J to 8 bases, leaving 5 bases not matched to a gene. The germline gives CDR1 EGSTGY, CDR2 YDSYTSSV. This CDR3 has 11 amino acids. The CDR3 is CATWDGHKKLF. DNA for the CDR3: TGTGCCACCTGGGACGGGCATAAGAAACTCTTT.

A note on this clone: The DNA is left out, because the CDR3 cannot be placed on it with certainty; the CDR3 is given as TCRdb lists it. The identical CDR3 is also encoded by other nucleotide sequences in the sample. TRGV11 is the V gene, and the J gene was not called. TRGV11 is classed as an ORF, of uncertain function. The CDR3 is 20 amino acids long, termini counted. The CDR3 protein is CTTVPAGLGTCTLHYYKKLF.

This clone came up a few times. This probably arose from a read error, given a far larger clone one base away. The sample carries other DNA sequences with the same CDR3. The chain combines TRGV2 with TRGJP2. TCRdb is silent on the J gene; assignment here came from matching the DNA to germline. J lost 2 bases, V lost 0 bases, and 6 bases had no gene match. CDR1 is EGSNGY and CDR2 is YDSYNSKV in the germline V gene. The CDR3 is made up of 16 amino acids. The CDR3 sequence is CATWDGPGSSDWIKTF. The CDR3 DNA sequence: TGTGCCACCTGGGACGGGCCTGGGAGTAGTGATTGGATCAAGACGTTT.

This clone is medium-sized by share. The CDR3 DNA reads TGTGCCACCTGGGGGACTTATTATAAGAAACTCTTT. It codes for CATWGTYYKKLF. This chain links TRGV8 with TRGJ1 or TRGJ2. The J gene was missing in TCRdb and was found by matching the end of the DNA to germline. The CDR3 is made up of 12 amino acids. V lost 5 bases and J lost 3; bases outside the gene matches: 4. CDR1 is VENAVY, CDR2 YDSYNSRV, per germline.

The sample holds a few counts of this clone. CDR3 nucleotide sequence: TGTGCCACCTGGGATGGTAAGAAACTCTTT. As protein: CATWDGKKLF. The V gene is TRGV8, the J gene TRGJ1 or TRGJ2. The J gene is not listed in TCRdb, so it was assigned here from a DNA match to germline. Per germline, CDR1 VENAVY and CDR2 YDSYNSRV. The J segment lost 9 bases and the V segment lost 3 bases, leaving 2 bases of the junction unmatched. The CDR3 is 10 amino acids.

J is TRGJ1 or TRGJ2 and V is TRGV4. TCRdb leaves out the J gene; it was filled in here by matching the DNA to germline. J was trimmed by 8 bases and V by 4 bases; bases with no gene match: 11. CDR3 length equals 13 residues. The germline V gene encodes CDR1 EGSTGY and CDR2 YDSYTSSV. This chain's CDR3 is CATWDGPSDKKLF. The DNA for the CDR3 is TGTGCCACCTGGGACGGGCCGTCGGATAAGAAACTCTTT.

This clone appeared a few times. The rearrangement uses TRGV2 and TRGJ1 or TRGJ2. No J gene is reported in TCRdb; it was inferred here by comparing the DNA with germline. The ends lost 1 base at V and 2 bases at J; junction bases unmatched: 8. Germline CDR1 EGSNGY, CDR2 YDSYNSKV. The CDR3 has 15 amino acids. The CDR3 protein is CATWDGTGYYYKKLF. CDR3 coding DNA: TGTGCCACCTGGGACGGAACCGGCTATTATTATAAGAAACTCTTT.

The genes are TRGV2 and TRGJ1 or TRGJ2. Germline matching of the DNA provided the J gene here, since TCRdb leaves it blank. Germline V CDR1 and CDR2: EGSNGY, YDSYNSKV. Losses at the gene ends were 1 base for V and 5 bases for J; bases not matched to a gene: 2. This CDR3 has 12 residues. Here the CDR3 DNA reads TGTGCCACCTGGGACGGTCATTATAAGAAACTCTTT. Protein product: CATWDGHYKKLF.

This clone has a handful of counts. This sequence is one base from a far larger clone and is likely a read error. The DNA is omitted, as the CDR3 cannot be located on it reliably, and the CDR3 follows TCRdb's listing. The V gene corresponds to TRGV11; no J gene was called. TRGV11 is filed as an ORF, its function uncertain. 18 amino acids form the CDR3, both terminal residues included. CDR3: CTTVPAGLTRRKWYKKLF.

In its sample, this clone was seen a few times. V is TRGV2 and J is TRGJ1 or TRGJ2. TCRdb offers no J gene call, so here the DNA was matched to germline to obtain one. Germline V CDR1 and CDR2: EGSNGY, YDSYNSKV. The CDR3 runs 14 residues. J gave up 0 bases and V 0 bases, and 2 bases lay outside the gene matches. The CDR3 nucleotides are TGTGCCACCTGGGACGGGGAGAATTATTATAAGAAACTCTTT. As protein: CATWDGENYYKKLF.

This clone came up a few times. This rearrangement joins TRGV8 to TRGJ1 or TRGJ2. The J gene is not listed in TCRdb, so it was assigned here from a DNA match to germline. Looked up from germline, CDR1 is VENAVY and CDR2 is YDSYNSRV. With V trimmed by 0 bases and J by 1 base, 3 bases remained unmatched. The CDR3 spans 14 residues. The CDR3 spells CATWDRRNYYKKLF. The CDR3 DNA reads TGTGCCACCTGGGATAGGCGAAATTATTATAAGAAACTCTTT.

This clone was seen more than once but under ten times. The J gene is uncalled and the V gene is TRGV2. This CDR3 region has 11 residues. Looked up from germline, CDR1 is EGSNGY and CDR2 is YDSYNSKV. The CDR3 nucleotides read TGTGCCACCTGGGACGGGTCTTGGGAACTCTTT. Its protein product is CATWDGSWELF.

This clone was seen a few times. This chain connects TRGV3 to TRGJ1 or TRGJ2. The J gene comes from matching the DNA to germline here; TCRdb lacks it. The CDR3 extends over 12 amino acids. Germline V CDR1 and CDR2: VTNTFY, YDVSTARD (reference sequence). Trimming cost V 1 base and J 10 bases; bases outside gene matches: 7. CDR3 DNA: TGTGCCACCTGGGACAGCCCGGGGAAGAAACTCTTT. It codes for CATWDSPGKKLF.

V and J are TRGV2 and TRGJP2. Here the J gene was assigned by germline matching of the DNA, as TCRdb has none. The CDR3 spans 17 residues. V gave up 1 base and J gave up 0 bases; unmatched junction bases: 8. Per germline, CDR1 EGSNGY and CDR2 YDSYNSKV. The CDR3 loop reads CATWDGLYNSSDWIKTF. For the CDR3, the DNA is TGTGCCACCTGGGACGGCCTATATAATAGTAGTGATTGGATCAAGACGTTT.

By frequency in the sample, this clone is medium-sized. The chain combines TRGV4 with TRGJ1 or TRGJ2. The J gene comes from matching the DNA to germline here; TCRdb lacks it. With 4 bases clipped from V and 3 bases from J, the junction kept 6 bases outside the gene matches. The germline gives CDR1 EGSTGY, CDR2 YDSYTSSV. The CDR3 is made up of 13 amino acids. DNA for the CDR3: TGTGCCACCTGGGACGACCCTTATTATAAGAAACTCTTT. Its protein product is CATWDDPYYKKLF.

This clone is termed large. The J gene is TRGJ1 or TRGJ2, the V gene TRGV9. TCRdb offers no J gene call, so here the DNA was matched to germline to obtain one. V shed 0 bases, J shed 12 bases, and the junction held 8 bases outside the gene matches. CDR1 is GITISATS, CDR2 ISYDGTV, per germline (reference sequence). This CDR3 has 12 amino acids. As DNA, the CDR3 is TGTGCCTTGTGGGAGGTGGGATTTAGGAAACTCTTT. It encodes CALWEVGFRKLF.

The genes are TRGV10 and TRGJ1 or TRGJ2. Germline matching of the DNA provided the J gene here, since TCRdb leaves it blank. TRGV10 is an open reading frame whose function is uncertain. This CDR3 comprises 11 residues. With V trimmed by 8 bases and J by 2 bases, 1 base remained unmatched. CDR3 protein: CAAWDYYKKLF. The CDR3 nucleotides read TGTGCTGCGTGGGATTATTATAAGAAACTCTTT.

For this clone: The protein held in TCRdb is that of a much larger clone and does not match this DNA's translation at residue 6, likely because of a read error; the protein shown is translated from the DNA. The chain uses TRGV10 and TRGJP1. The J gene was not available in TCRdb and was assigned here by matching the DNA to germline segments. TRGV10 carries the ORF label, with uncertain function. Losses at the gene ends were 8 bases for V and 3 bases for J; bases not matched to a gene: 7. This CDR3 region has 14 residues. CDR3 in amino acids: CAAWTPSTGWFKIF. DNA of the CDR3: TGTGCTGCGTGGACCCCATCCACTGGTTGGTTCAAGATATTT.

The chain's CDR3 is CATRNSKKLF. CDR3 DNA sequence: TGTGCCACCCGGAACTCTAAGAAACTCTTT. This chain connects TRGV3 to TRGJ1 or TRGJ2. TCRdb is silent on the J gene; assignment here came from matching the DNA to germline. The germline V gene has CDR1 VTNTFY and CDR2 YDVSTARD (reference sequence). J lost 9 bases, V lost 9 bases, and 8 bases had no gene match. The CDR3 runs 10 residues.

This clone has just a few counts. TCRdb's listed protein matches a much larger clone and diverges from this DNA's translation at residue 6, likely through a read error; the protein shown comes from the DNA. The rearrangement links TRGV2 to TRGJP2. The J gene is absent in TCRdb and was assigned here via DNA matching to germline. Per the germline V gene, CDR1 is EGSNGY and CDR2 is YDSYNSKV. CDR3 length: 16 amino acids. Trimming removed 3 bases from V and 2 bases from J; junction bases left unmatched: 9. CDR3 in DNA: TGTGCCACCTGGGACAGGCCGGGGAGTAGTGATTGGATCAAGACGTTT. Its protein product is CATWDRPGSSDWIKTF.

Note on this clone: It is likely a read error: a sequence one base away is far more abundant. The same CDR3 arises from other DNA sequences in this sample as well. V gene assignment gives TRGV2, but the J gene was left uncalled. In germline, CDR1 is EGSNGY, CDR2 YDSYNSKV. The CDR3 has 14 residues. This CDR3 is CATWDGPSYYKKLF. In DNA, the CDR3 is TGTGCCACCTGGGACGGGCCGTCGTATTATAAGAAGCTCTTT.